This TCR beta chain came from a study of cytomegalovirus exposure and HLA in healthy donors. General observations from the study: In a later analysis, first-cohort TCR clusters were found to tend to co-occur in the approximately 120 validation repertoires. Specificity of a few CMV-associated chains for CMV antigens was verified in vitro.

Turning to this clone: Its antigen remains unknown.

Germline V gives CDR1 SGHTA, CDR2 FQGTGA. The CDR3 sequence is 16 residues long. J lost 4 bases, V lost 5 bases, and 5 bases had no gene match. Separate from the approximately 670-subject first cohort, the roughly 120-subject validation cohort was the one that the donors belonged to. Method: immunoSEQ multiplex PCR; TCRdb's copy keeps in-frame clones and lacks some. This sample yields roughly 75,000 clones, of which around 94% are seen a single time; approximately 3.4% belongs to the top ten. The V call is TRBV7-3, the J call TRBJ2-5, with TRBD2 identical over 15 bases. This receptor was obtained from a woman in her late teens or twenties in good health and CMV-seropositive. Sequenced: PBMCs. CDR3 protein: CASSPRGLAGGETQYF. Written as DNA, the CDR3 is TGTGCCAGCAGCCCCAGGGGACTAGCGGGAGGAGAGACCCAGTACTTC.